Presented here are 27 T cell receptor beta chains from one specimen sequenced in a study of beta chain features in type 1 diabetes. All of the isolated RNA was reverse transcribed, so expressed TCRB transcripts were sequenced. Using immunoSEQ multiplex PCR, the repertoire was profiled, and TCRdb retains in-frame clones only, with some absent. The sample shows over 500,000 clones, roughly a sixth of them seen only once. The sequencing input was naive CD4+ T cells from blood. These TCRs come from a man younger than 35 in good health.

This clone has only a few counts. The chain employs TRBV30 and TRBJ1-2; no clear D gene. The V end was cut by 3 bases, the J end by 7 bases, with 9 bases between. The CDR3 is made up of 11 amino acids. Germline V CDR1 and CDR2: GTSNPN, SVGIG (reference sequence). The CDR3: CAWRDYGGYTF. The DNA of the CDR3 is TGTGCCTGGAGAGACTACGGTGGCTACACCTTC.

This clone came up a few times. The chain carries TRBV19 and TRBJ2-4, with D possibly matching TRBD1 (6 bases). Germline V gene lookup returns CDR1 LNHDA and CDR2 SQIVND (reference sequence). V lost 5 bases and J lost 9, with 14 bases in between. CDR3 length: 13 amino acids. This CDR3 reads CASSPTGRSIQYF. The CDR3, as DNA: TGTGCCAGTAGTCCTACAGGGCGAAGCATTCAGTACTTC.

This clone has only a few counts. The chain joins TRBV28 to TRBJ2-6, with D hard to call. The CDR3 has 17 amino acids. V lost 2 bases and J lost 0, with 11 bases in between. CDR1 is MDHEN, CDR2 SYDVKM, per germline. DNA for the CDR3: TGTGCCAGCAGTTTAAATTCTTTAGCCTCTGGGGCCAACGTCCTGACTTTC. It codes for CASSLNSLASGANVLTF.

The J gene is TRBJ2-5, the V gene TRBV5-5; 8 bases are a match to TRBD1. The germline V gene has CDR1 SGHKS and CDR2 YYEKEE (reference sequence). This CDR3 has 16 amino acids. V dropped 0 bases and J dropped 2; count of bases not matched to a gene: 6. CDR3 DNA sequence: TGTGCCAGCAGCTTGGGGGAAGGACAGGGTCAAGAGACCCAGTACTTC. Encoded protein: CASSLGEGQGQETQYF.

This clone was seen a few times. This chain uses TRBV14 with TRBJ2-7; 7 bases are shared with TRBD2. V shed 4 bases, J shed 6 bases, and the junction held 12 bases outside the gene matches. The CDR3 extends over 15 amino acids. Germline CDR1 is SGHDN and CDR2 is FVKESK. The CDR3 region has the DNA TGTGCCAGCAGCCCGGGACCAGGGAGGGCCGGCGAGCAGTACTTC. It yields the protein CASSPGPGRAGEQYF.

This clone occurred a few times. The chain links TRBV25-1 to TRBJ2-1; maybe TRBD2 (6 bases). This CDR3 spans 16 amino acids. Trimming cost V 4 bases and J 4 bases, with 17 bases left between them. Per the germline V gene, CDR1 is MGHDK and CDR2 is SYGVNS. The chain's CDR3 is CASSAAGTPGYNEQFF. The CDR3 DNA is TGTGCCAGCAGTGCCGCCGGGACTCCCGGATACAATGAGCAGTTCTTC. Combining the CDR3 with reference TRBV25-1 and TRBJ2-1 gives the whole variable domain EADIYQTPRYLVIGTGKKITLECSQTMGHDKMYWYQQDPGMELHLIHYSYGVNSTEKGDLSSESTVSRIRTEHFPLTLESARPSHTSQYLCASSAAGTPGYNEQFFGPGTRLTVL.

The chain joins TRBV6-5 to TRBJ2-6; D gene uncertain. Looked up from germline, CDR1 is MNHEY and CDR2 is SVGAGI. CDR3 length: 16 amino acids. V gave up 2 bases and J gave up 2 bases, with 10 bases separating them. The DNA for the CDR3 is TGTGCCAGCAGTTACCTCCCGGGTCCTGGGGCCAACGTCCTGACTTTC. Translated, it gives CASSYLPGPGANVLTF.

This clone appeared a few times. This rearrangement joins TRBV4-3 to TRBJ1-4, with unresolved D. Germline V gene lookup returns CDR1 LGHNA and CDR2 YSLEER. V gave up 0 bases and J gave up 2 bases, with 7 bases separating them. CDR3 length: 15 amino acids. Written as DNA, the CDR3 is TGCGCCAGCAGCCAAGATTCCGGGACTAATGAAAAACTGTTTTTT. It codes for CASSQDSGTNEKLFF.

V is TRBV29-1 and J is TRBJ2-7; D unresolved. Germline V gene sequence: CDR1 SQVTM, CDR2 ANQGSEA. The CDR3 consists of 14 residues. V was trimmed by 3 bases and J by 1 base, leaving 13 bases between them. CDR3 sequence reads: CSVEDSPISYEQYF. The CDR3 DNA sequence: TGCAGCGTTGAGGATTCACCGATTTCCTACGAGCAGTACTTC.

The chain recombines TRBV27 with TRBJ2-1; TRBD1 agrees at 7 bases. CDR3 size: 15 residues. Germline CDR1 reads MNHEY; CDR2 reads SMNVEV (reference sequence). The junction had 5 bases not matched to a gene; V was cut back by 5 bases and J by 1 base. In DNA form, the CDR3 reads TGTGCCAGCAGTCGCGACAGGGCATCCTACAATGAGCAGTTCTTC. Encoded protein: CASSRDRASYNEQFF.

This clone was counted only a few times. A junction end diverges from the germline sequence, so it may reflect a read error. The V and J genes are TRBV15 and TRBJ2-3, with TRBD2 identical over 7 bases. Germline CDR1 is LNHNV and CDR2 is YYDKDF (reference sequence). The CDR3 loop spans 13 amino acids. CDR3 DNA sequence: TGTGCCACCAGCAGAGAGGGACTACTCCCCGGTCATTTT. The encoded protein is CATSREGLLPGHF.

This clone has more than one count but fewer than ten. This rearrangement joins TRBV10-3 to TRBJ1-3, with a possible D match to TRBD1 (6 bases). The CDR3 extends over 14 amino acids. Trimming removed 4 bases from V and 4 bases from J, with 11 bases in between. Germline CDR1 is ENHRY and CDR2 is SYGVKD. CDR3 sequence: CAISVTGAGNTIYF. CDR3 bases: TGTGCCATCAGTGTGACAGGAGCGGGAAACACCATATATTTT.

This clone has a handful of counts. This sample also contains other DNA sequences that code for the same CDR3. CDR3: CAWSRAYEQYF. CDR3 coding DNA: TGTGCCTGGAGTCGGGCCTACGAGCAGTACTTC. V usage is TRBV30 and J usage is TRBJ2-7, with D uncertain. The V gene lost 2 bases and the J gene lost 2 bases, with 4 bases spanning the gap. CDR3 length: 11 residues. Germline V CDR1 and CDR2: GTSNPN, SVGIG (reference sequence).

This clone turned up a few times. The chain uses TRBV29-1 and TRBJ1-5, with 7 bases aligning to TRBD1. This CDR3 contains 14 residues. V was clipped by 6 bases and J by 2 bases; unmatched bases: 7. In germline, CDR1 is SQVTM, CDR2 ANQGSEA. The CDR3 loop reads CSVRQGGGNQPQHF. The DNA of the CDR3 is TGCAGCGTGAGACAGGGAGGAGGCAATCAGCCCCAGCATTTT.

This clone turned up a few times. Relative to the germline gene, one junction end is altered; a read error may explain this. The chain joins TRBV7-9 to TRBJ2-7; 7 bases fit TRBD2. CDR3 size: 18 residues. The germline V gene has CDR1 SEHNR and CDR2 FQNEAQ (reference sequence). CDR3 nucleotide sequence: TGTGCCAGCAGCGTAGCGGGCAGCGGGATTCGTCGTGGGTTGGAGCAGTACTTC. It translates to CASSVAGSGIRRGLEQYF.

The chain carries TRBV5-1 and TRBJ1-1; D call uncertain. Trimming shortened V by 0 bases and J by 0 bases, and 9 bases separated the two germline ends. Looked up from germline, CDR1 is SGHRS and CDR2 is YFSETQ. The CDR3 sequence is 15 residues long. CDR3 DNA sequence: TGCGCCAGCAGCTTGGCGGCATCAGTGAACACTGAAGCTTTCTTT. Its protein product is CASSLAASVNTEAFF. Supplemented by reference TRBV5-1 and TRBJ1-1, the full variable domain reads KAGVTQTPRYLIKTRGQQVTLSCSPISGHRSVSWYQQTPGQGLQFLFEYFSETQRNKGNFPGRFSGRQFSNSRSEMNVSTLELGDSALYLCASSLAASVNTEAFFGQGTRLTVV.

This clone showed up just a few times. The genes are TRBV29-1 and TRBJ2-3; tentative D call: TRBD2 (7 bases). V gave up 2 bases and J gave up 5 bases, with 11 bases separating them. Germline assignment: CDR1 SQVTM and CDR2 ANQGSEA. CDR3 length: 13 residues. The CDR3 nucleotides read TGCAGCGTTGAAACAGGGAGGGGAGATACGCAGTATTTT. This codes for CSVETGRGDTQYF.

The gene calls are TRBV15 and TRBJ1-4, with D maybe TRBD1 (6 bases). CDR1 is LNHNV and CDR2 is YYDKDF in the germline V gene (reference sequence). This CDR3 is built from 14 residues. Trimming took 0 bases from V and 8 from J, leaving 10 bases between them. As DNA, the CDR3 is TGTGCCACCAGCAGAGAACAGGGTGTAGAAAAACTGTTTTTT. Translating gives CATSREQGVEKLFF. Using reference TRBV15 and TRBJ1-4 for the parts outside the CDR3, the full variable domain is DAMVIQNPRYQVTQFGKPVTLSCSQTLNHNVMYWYQQKSSQAPKLLFHYYDKDFNNEADTPDNFQSRRPNTSFCFLDIRSPGLGDTAMYLCATSREQGVEKLFFGSGTQLSVL.

There are a few counts of this clone. V gene TRBV7-2 combines with J gene TRBJ1-3, with 10 bases fitting TRBD1. CDR1 SGHTA and CDR2 FQGNSA come from the germline V gene. The CDR3 spans 15 residues. Trimming at V came to 4 bases and at J to 8 bases, leaving 8 bases not matched to a gene. The CDR3 DNA follows: TGTGCCAGCAGCTCTTCCGGACAGGGGGTATACACCATATATTTT. The encoded protein is CASSSSGQGVYTIYF.

V usage is TRBV25-1 and J usage is TRBJ1-2; possible D gene TRBD1, 6 bases. In germline, CDR1 is MGHDK, CDR2 SYGVNS. This CDR3 is 14 amino acids long. Trimming shortened V by 2 bases and J by 4 bases, and 11 bases separated the two germline ends. The CDR3 sequence: CASSEAGAGYGYTF. CDR3 coding DNA: TGTGCCAGCAGTGAAGCAGGGGCAGGCTATGGCTACACCTTC.

This clone turned up a few times. J is TRBJ1-3 and V is TRBV18; D is unresolved. V lost 0 bases, J lost 0 bases, and 9 bases lay in between. Germline assignment: CDR1 KGHSH and CDR2 LQKENI. This CDR3 has 16 amino acids. In nucleotides, the CDR3 is TGTGCCAGCTCACCACCGATACGAAACTCTGGAAACACCATATATTTT. It is translated as CASSPPIRNSGNTIYF. The full variable domain, with the rest looked up from reference TRBV18 and TRBJ1-3, is NAGVMQNPRHLVRRRGQEARLRCSPMKGHSHVYWYRQLPEEGLKFMVYLQKENIIDESGMPKERFSAEFPKEGPSILRIQQVVRGDSAAYFCASSPPIRNSGNTIYFGEGSWLTVV.

The chain combines TRBV28 with TRBJ2-7; no reliable D call. Germline assignment: CDR1 MDHEN and CDR2 SYDVKM. V was shortened by 6 bases and J by 1 base, with 16 bases between the two germline ends. The CDR3 runs to 15 residues. The CDR3 nucleotides are TGTGCCAGCAGCCCACCCCGGTTGCGATCCTACGAGCAGTACTTC. Its protein product is CASSPPRLRSYEQYF. The whole variable domain, remainder taken from reference TRBV28 and TRBJ2-7, is DVKVTQSSRYLVKRTGEKVFLECVQDMDHENMFWYRQDPGLGLRLIYFSYDVKMKEKGDIPEGYSVSREKKERFSLILESASTNQTSMYLCASSPPRLRSYEQYFGPGTRLTVT.

V is TRBV14 and J is TRBJ2-5; no reliable D call. The CDR3 has 14 amino acids. The germline gives CDR1 SGHDN, CDR2 FVKESK. V was cut by 1 base and J by 6 bases, with 12 bases left in between. The CDR3 here is CASSQVPGQQTQYF. The CDR3 bases are TGTGCCAGCAGCCAAGTTCCGGGTCAGCAGACCCAGTACTTC.

In its sample, this clone was seen a few times. The chain employs TRBV6-5 and TRBJ2-7, with 9 bases matching TRBD1. V lost 6 bases and J lost 13; bases outside the gene matches: 13. CDR1 is MNHEY, CDR2 SVGAGI, per germline. The CDR3 is 13 residues long. CDR3 in amino acids: CASRRPGGTGIYF. DNA of the CDR3: TGTGCCAGCAGGCGACCGGGCGGGACAGGGATATACTTC.

V and J are TRBV30 and TRBJ1-5, with a weak D call TRBD1 (6 bases). The V and J ends lost 5 bases and 5 bases respectively, with 10 bases between them. Germline loops: CDR1 GTSNPN, CDR2 SVGIG (reference sequence). This CDR3 has 12 amino acids. CDR3 sequence: CAWGQPHQPQHF. As DNA, the CDR3 is TGTGCCTGGGGACAGCCCCATCAGCCCCAGCATTTT.

This clone turned up a few times. The chain couples TRBV5-1 to TRBJ1-5; 7 bases agree with TRBD1. Germline-derived CDR1 and CDR2 are SGHRS and YFSETQ. The V and J ends lost 3 bases and 3 bases, in that order; junction bases with no gene match: 3. The length of the CDR3 is 14 residues. In DNA, the CDR3 is TGCGCCAGCAGCTCGGGACAGAACAATCAGCCCCAGCATTTT. As protein: CASSSGQNNQPQHF.

There are a few counts of this clone. The chain combines TRBV4-3 with TRBJ1-3; D is unresolved. The V gene lost 0 bases and the J gene lost 4 bases, with 10 bases spanning the gap. Germline V gene lookup returns CDR1 LGHNA and CDR2 YSLEER. This CDR3 has 15 residues. The CDR3 region is CASSQDGEGGNTIYF. The CDR3, as DNA: TGCGCCAGCAGCCAAGATGGGGAGGGCGGAAACACCATATATTTT.